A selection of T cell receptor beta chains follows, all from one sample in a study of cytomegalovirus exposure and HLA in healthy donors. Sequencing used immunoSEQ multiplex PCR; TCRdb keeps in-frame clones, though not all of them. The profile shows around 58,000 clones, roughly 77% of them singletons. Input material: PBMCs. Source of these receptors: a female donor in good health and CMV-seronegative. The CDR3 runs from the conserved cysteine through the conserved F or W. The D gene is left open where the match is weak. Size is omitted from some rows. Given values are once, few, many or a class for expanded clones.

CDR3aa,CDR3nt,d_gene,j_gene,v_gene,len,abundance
CAEGVSNEKLFF,TGTGCCGAGGGGGTCTCTAATGAAAAACTGTTTTTT,NA,TRBJ1-4,TRBV7-6,12,NA
CASSSGLAQYEQYF,TGTGCCAGCAGCTCGGGACTAGCGCAGTACGAGCAGTACTTC,TRBD2,TRBJ2-7,TRBV7-8,14,once
CASSPGSSGELFF,TGTGCCAGCAGCCCAGGGTCGTCCGGGGAGCTGTTTTTT,NA,TRBJ2-2,TRBV7-3,13,NA
CASSFLGTGEAFF,TGTGCCAGCAGTTTCCTGGGAACAGGTGAAGCTTTCTTT,NA,TRBJ1-1,TRBV27,13,NA
CASSLGGPFTGSNQPQHF,TGTGCCAGCAGCTTGGGAGGCCCTTTTACAGGCAGCAATCAGCCCCAGCATTTT,NA,TRBJ1-5,TRBV7-6,18,NA
CASSDRTTYNEQFF,TGTGCCAGCAGTGACCGGACAACCTACAATGAGCAGTTCTTC,NA,TRBJ2-1,TRBV25-1,14,NA
CASSPLAGGNTGELFF,TGTGCCAGCAGCCCTCTAGCGGGAGGTAACACCGGGGAGCTGTTTTTT,TRBD2,TRBJ2-2,TRBV25-1,16,NA
CASSEPAGVGTDTQYF,TGTGCCAGCAGTGAACCGGCGGGGGTGGGCACAGATACGCAGTATTTT,TRBD2,TRBJ2-3,TRBV6-1,16,NA
CASSTRDRGLAEAFF,TGTGCCAGCAGCACCCGGGACAGGGGGCTGGCTGAAGCTTTCTTT,TRBD1,TRBJ1-1,TRBV9,15,NA
CASRLYTGGDTQYF,TGTGCCAGCAGGCTATACACAGGGGGGGATACGCAGTATTTT,TRBD1,TRBJ2-3,TRBV27,14,NA
CASSRRGSNQPQHF,TGCGCCAGCAGCCGGCGGGGGAGCAATCAGCCCCAGCATTTT,NA,TRBJ1-5,TRBV4-3,14,NA
CASSPAATGDTQYF,TGTGCCAGCTCACCGGCGGCTACGGGGGATACGCAGTATTTT,NA,TRBJ2-3,TRBV18,14,NA
CASSVRLEQFF,TGTGCCAGCAGTGTTCGACTAGAGCAGTTCTTC,NA,TRBJ2-1,TRBV2,11,NA
CASTKPPDRVGEQYF,TGTGCCAGCACCAAACCCCCGGACAGGGTTGGCGAGCAGTACTTC,TRBD1,TRBJ2-7,TRBV28,15,NA
CASSLMGRGAYEQYF,TGTGCCAGCAGCTTAATGGGACGGGGGGCCTACGAGCAGTACTTC,TRBD2,TRBJ2-7,TRBV7-2,15,NA
CASSAGQGLSYNEQFF,TGTGCCAGCAGCGCGGGACAGGGGCTCTCCTACAATGAGCAGTTCTTC,TRBD1,TRBJ2-1,TRBV9,16,NA
CASSSTRTDPVNEQFF,TGTGCCAGCAGCTCGACTAGAACGGATCCGGTCAATGAGCAGTTCTTC,NA,TRBJ2-1,TRBV11-3,16,few
CASSFSGTSGTYNEQFF,TGTGCCAGCAGTTTCTCTGGGACTAGCGGGACTTACAATGAGCAGTTCTTC,TRBD2,TRBJ2-1,TRBV28,17,NA
CASSQAGGLKETQYF,TGTGCCAGCAGCCAAGCGGGGGGCTTAAAAGAGACCCAGTACTTC,TRBD2,TRBJ2-5,TRBV7-8,15,NA
CASSDRSTRDYGYTF,TGTGCCAGCAGTGATAGGTCTACCCGGGACTATGGCTACACCTTC,NA,TRBJ1-2,TRBV6-1,15,few
CASSPGGGRQETQYF,TGTGCCAGTAGTCCGGGGGGCGGCAGACAAGAGACCCAGTACTTC,NA,TRBJ2-5,TRBV19,15,once
CASSLEGPYNEQFF,TGTGCCAGCAGCTTGGAGGGCCCCTACAATGAGCAGTTCTTC,NA,TRBJ2-1,TRBV11-2,14,NA
CASSSGPLRAYNEQFF,TGTGCCAGCAGTTCCGGGCCTCTGCGGGCTTACAATGAGCAGTTCTTC,NA,TRBJ2-1,TRBV28,16,NA
CASSGQMGGVSQPQHF,TGTGCCAGCAGTGGTCAGATGGGGGGGGTAAGTCAGCCCCAGCATTTT,NA,TRBJ1-5,TRBV7-8,16,NA
CATSRDLTGEAQHF,TGTGCCACCAGCAGAGATTTAACAGGTGAAGCCCAGCATTTT,NA,TRBJ1-5,TRBV15,14,NA
CSARGNYGYTF,TGCAGCGCTAGAGGGAACTATGGCTACACCTTC,NA,TRBJ1-2,TRBV29-1,11,few
CASSPGLAPETQYF,TGTGCCAGCAGCCCAGGACTAGCCCCAGAGACCCAGTACTTC,TRBD2,TRBJ2-5,TRBV5-4,14,NA
CSVEAASGGTDTQYF,TGCAGCGTTGAGGCGGCTAGCGGGGGTACAGATACGCAGTATTTT,TRBD2,TRBJ2-3,TRBV29-1,15,NA
CASSFVAGDYKETQYF,TGTGCCAGCAGCTTTGTAGCGGGAGACTATAAAGAGACCCAGTACTTC,TRBD2,TRBJ2-5,TRBV7-2,16,NA
CASSSHRGPRGANVLTF,TGTGCCAGCAGCTCCCACAGGGGCCCGCGGGGGGCCAACGTCCTGACTTTC,TRBD1,TRBJ2-6,TRBV5-4,17,NA
CASSATGGANTGELFF,TGTGCCAGCAGCGCAACAGGGGGCGCGAACACCGGGGAGCTGTTTTTT,TRBD1,TRBJ2-2,TRBV7-9,16,once
CSGGQPLNTEAFF,TGCAGCGGGGGACAGCCTTTGAACACTGAAGCTTTCTTT,TRBD1,TRBJ1-1,TRBV29-1,13,once
CASSQGDRERSPLHF,TGTGCCAGCAGCCAAGGGGACAGGGAACGTTCACCCCTCCACTTT,TRBD1,TRBJ1-6,TRBV4-2,15,NA
CASSLRENYGYTF,TGTGCCAGCAGTTTACGGGAGAACTATGGCTACACCTTC,NA,TRBJ1-2,TRBV27,13,NA
CASSLAQFQPQHF,TGTGCCAGCAGCTTAGCGCAGTTTCAGCCCCAGCATTTT,NA,TRBJ1-5,TRBV7-9,13,NA
CASRWGQAVANYGYTF,TGTGCCAGCAGATGGGGACAGGCGGTAGCTAACTATGGCTACACCTTC,TRBD1,TRBJ1-2,TRBV6-6,16,NA
CSVETGQGRIYGYTF,TGCAGCGTTGAAACTGGACAGGGGAGGATCTATGGCTACACCTTC,TRBD1,TRBJ1-2,TRBV29-1,15,NA
CASSPGQGKTFQETQYF,TGTGCCAGCAGCCCGGGACAGGGGAAAACGTTTCAAGAGACCCAGTACTTC,TRBD1,TRBJ2-5,TRBV14,17,NA
CASSPGGGKTEAFF,TGTGCCAGCAGCCCCGGGGGGGGAAAAACTGAAGCTTTCTTT,NA,TRBJ1-1,TRBV6-5,14,NA
CSVRISNQPQHF,TGCAGCGTGAGGATTAGCAATCAGCCCCAGCATTTT,NA,TRBJ1-5,TRBV29-1,12,NA
CTSRPGGALTTNEKLFF,TGCACCAGCCGACCGGGGGGCGCATTGACAACTAATGAAAAACTGTTTTTT,NA,TRBJ1-4,TRBV1,17,few
CASSLSAGSNYGYTF,TGTGCCAGCAGTTTATCGGCAGGATCCAATTATGGCTACACCTTC,NA,TRBJ1-2,TRBV27,15,few
CASSPGQLNEKLFF,TGTGCCAGCAGCCCGGGACAGCTTAATGAAAAACTGTTTTTT,TRBD1,TRBJ1-4,TRBV7-9,14,few
CAGKRADQGYNEQFF,TGTGCCGGGAAGAGGGCGGACCAAGGCTACAATGAGCAGTTCTTC,NA,TRBJ2-1,TRBV5-6,15,NA
CASSVYGTSGSYNEQFF,TGTGCCAGCAGCGTATATGGGACTAGCGGCTCCTACAATGAGCAGTTCTTC,TRBD2,TRBJ2-1,TRBV9,17,NA
CASSLSEQDNQPQHF,TGTGCCAGCAGCTTAAGTGAACAGGACAATCAGCCCCAGCATTTT,NA,TRBJ1-5,TRBV7-8,15,NA
CASSRSGLAQETQYF,TGTGCCAGCAGCAGATCGGGACTAGCGCAAGAGACCCAGTACTTC,TRBD2,TRBJ2-5,TRBV7-2,15,NA
CSGGQYFQETQYF,TGCAGCGGGGGACAATACTTCCAAGAGACCCAGTACTTC,NA,TRBJ2-5,TRBV29-1,13,NA
CATSGSATGDTQYF,TGCGCCACTAGCGGGAGCGCAACGGGAGATACGCAGTATTTT,TRBD2,TRBJ2-3,TRBV10-2,14,NA
CASSFQTGGNTEAFF,TGCGCCAGCAGCTTTCAGACAGGGGGGAACACTGAAGCTTTCTTT,TRBD1,TRBJ1-1,TRBV5-1,15,NA
CASSPKSGNTEAFF,TGTGCCAGCTCACCAAAGTCCGGGAACACTGAAGCTTTCTTT,NA,TRBJ1-1,TRBV18,14,NA
CASEDTSYEQYF,TGTGCCAGCGAGGACACATCCTACGAGCAGTACTTC,NA,TRBJ2-7,TRBV2,12,NA
CASSTLTSGGAFPSTDTQYF,TGTGCCAGCAGTACCCTGACTAGCGGGGGAGCTTTTCCTAGCACAGATACGCAGTATTTT,TRBD2,TRBJ2-3,TRBV27,20,NA
CASRGDRKIQYF,TGTGCCAGCAGGGGGGACAGGAAAATTCAGTACTTC,TRBD1,TRBJ2-4,TRBV28,12,NA
CASRGGRIYGYTF,TGTGCCAGCAGAGGAGGACGGATCTATGGCTACACCTTC,NA,TRBJ1-2,TRBV6-5,13,NA
CASSHVGGLGSGEQFF,TGTGCCAGCAGCCATGTCGGTGGACTAGGATCAGGTGAGCAGTTCTTC,TRBD2,TRBJ2-1,TRBV4-2,16,NA
CASSVGGGNQPRHF,NA,NA,TRBJ1-5,TRBV9,14,NA
CASSLEGGGDEQFF,TGTGCCAGCAGCTTGGAGGGGGGAGGGGATGAGCAGTTCTTC,NA,TRBJ2-1,TRBV5-6,14,NA